This TCR beta chain was captured by sequencing in a study of beta chain features in type 1 diabetes. Of the isolated RNA, all was reverse transcribed, and so the sequenced material was expressed TCRB transcripts. The repertoire was sequenced with immunoSEQ multiplex PCR; TCRdb's copy has only in-frame clones and lacks some. The sample includes around 40,000 clones, 66% of them seen just once. There are a few counts of this clone. Its antigen remains unknown. Averaging about 116 mL, one heparinised blood draw came from each individual donor. With V trimmed by 8 bases and J by 4 bases, 10 bases remained unmatched. CDR3 size: 14 residues. Germline-derived CDR1 and CDR2 are SGHRS and YFSETQ. General observations from the study: With patients and controls alike, PCR might favor shorter templates to an equal degree. When Type 1 diabetes patients were examined, their TCRB CDR3s proved moderately but significantly shorter in all four CD4+ subsets. The similarity of naive, central memory and Treg TCRB repertoires appeared greater among patients than among healthy donors.

The J gene is TRBJ2-3, the V gene TRBV5-1, with 7 bases lining up with TRBD2. The sample was Tregs from blood. The receptor's source is a woman younger than 30 with type 1 diabetes. The CDR3 protein is CASSRGGPSDTQYF. The DNA for the CDR3 is TGCGCCAGTTCCCGCGGGGGACCGTCAGATACGCAGTATTTT.